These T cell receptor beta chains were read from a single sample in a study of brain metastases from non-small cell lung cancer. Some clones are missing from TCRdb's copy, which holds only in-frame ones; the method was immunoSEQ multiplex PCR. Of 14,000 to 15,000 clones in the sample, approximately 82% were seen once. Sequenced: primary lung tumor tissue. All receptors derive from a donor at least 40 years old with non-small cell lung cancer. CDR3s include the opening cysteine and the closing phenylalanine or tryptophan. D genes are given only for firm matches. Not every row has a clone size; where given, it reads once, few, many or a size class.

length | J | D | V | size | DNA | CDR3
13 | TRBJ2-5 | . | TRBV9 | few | TGTGCCAGCAGCCCCGGCCCGGCGGAGACCCAGTACTTC | CASSPGPAETQYF
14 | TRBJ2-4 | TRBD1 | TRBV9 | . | TGTGCCAGCAGCCCTGCGACAGGGTGGAACATTCAGTACTTC | CASSPATGWNIQYF
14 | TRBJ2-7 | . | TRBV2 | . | TGTGCCAGCAGCCTCCGGGACATACTTGTTGGGCAGTACTTC | CASSLRDILVGQYF
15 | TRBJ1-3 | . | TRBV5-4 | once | TGTGCCAGCAGCTTGGGAAACAGGGATGGAAACACCATATATTTT | CASSLGNRDGNTIYF
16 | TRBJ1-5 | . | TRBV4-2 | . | TGTGCCAGCAGCCAAGAAGGGCTTGGGGGGGCTCAGCCCCAGCATTTT | CASSQEGLGGAQPQHF
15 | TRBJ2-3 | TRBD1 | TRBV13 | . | TGTGCCAGCAGCTCGACAGGGGCTAGCACAGATACGCAGTATTTT | CASSSTGASTDTQYF
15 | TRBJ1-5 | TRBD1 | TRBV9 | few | TGTGCCAGCAGCGTGGGTTGGAGGGGGCATCAGCCCCAGCATTTT | CASSVGWRGHQPQHF
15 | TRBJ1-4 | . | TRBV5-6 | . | TGTGCCAGCAGCCCCGGACGGGGGTCGGGGGAAAAACTGTTTTTT | CASSPGRGSGEKLFF
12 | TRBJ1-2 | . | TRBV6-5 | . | TGTGCCAGCAGTAACGGGAACTATGGCTACACCTTC | CASSNGNYGYTF
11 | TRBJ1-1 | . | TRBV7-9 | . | TGTGCCAGCAGCTTAGGTGAGGAAGCTTTCTTT | CASSLGEEAFF
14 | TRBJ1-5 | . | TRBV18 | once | TGTGCCAGCTCACAGGAAAAGATCGGGCAGCCCCAGCATTTT | CASSQEKIGQPQHF
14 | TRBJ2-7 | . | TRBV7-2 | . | TGTGCCAGCAGCCCCGGGACCTGGGGCCACGAGCAGTACTTC | CASSPGTWGHEQYF
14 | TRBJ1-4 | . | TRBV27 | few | TGTGCCAGCAGTCCGACAACCTTAAATGAAAAACTGTTTTTT | CASSPTTLNEKLFF
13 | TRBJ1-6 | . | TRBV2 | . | TGTGCCAGCCGGACCCAGGGTAATTCACCCCTCCACTTT | CASRTQGNSPLHF
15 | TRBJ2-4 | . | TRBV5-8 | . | TGTGCCAGCAACCTCTATAGGGAGGCCAAAAACATTCAGTACTTC | CASNLYREAKNIQYF
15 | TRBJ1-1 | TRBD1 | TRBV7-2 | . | TGTGCCAGCAGCTTGACCTTCCAGGGGGGCACTGAAGCTTTCTTT | CASSLTFQGGTEAFF
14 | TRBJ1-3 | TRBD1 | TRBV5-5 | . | TGTGCCAGCAGCTACGACAGGGCTGGAAACACCATATATTTT | CASSYDRAGNTIYF
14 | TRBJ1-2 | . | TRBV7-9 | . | TGTGCCAGCAGCCCCTCGGGGCTAAGTTATGGCTACACCTTC | CASSPSGLSYGYTF
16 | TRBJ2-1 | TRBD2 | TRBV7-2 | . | TGTGCCAGCACCTCCCGGGGGGGGGCGACCTACAATGAGCAGTTCTTC | CASTSRGGATYNEQFF
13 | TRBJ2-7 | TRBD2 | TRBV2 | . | TGTGCCAGCAGTAGGGAGGGGAAACACGAGCAGTACTTC | CASSREGKHEQYF
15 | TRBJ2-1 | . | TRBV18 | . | TGTGCCAGCTCACTGGGGCAGGGGCGAAACAATGAGCAGTTCTTC | CASSLGQGRNNEQFF
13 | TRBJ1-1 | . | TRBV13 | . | TGTGCCAGCAGCTTAGCCAGGAACACTGAAGCTTTCTTT | CASSLARNTEAFF
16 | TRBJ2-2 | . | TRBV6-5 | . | TGTGCCAGCAGTTCGGTAGGACCACGTCGCACCGGGGAGCTGTTTTTT | CASSSVGPRRTGELFF
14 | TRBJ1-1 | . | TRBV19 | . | TGTGCCAGTAGTCCCGATATGCTGAACACTGAAGCTTTCTTT | CASSPDMLNTEAFF
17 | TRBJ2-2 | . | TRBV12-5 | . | TGTGCTAGTGGTTGGGGGTCGACAGACGACAACACCGGGGAGCTGTTTTTT | CASGWGSTDDNTGELFF
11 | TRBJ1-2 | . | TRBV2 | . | TGTGCCAGCACCCAGAGTTATGGCTACACCTTC | CASTQSYGYTF
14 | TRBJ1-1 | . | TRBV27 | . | TGTGCCAGCGCCCTCATGGGGCCGAACACTGAAGCTTTCTTT | CASALMGPNTEAFF
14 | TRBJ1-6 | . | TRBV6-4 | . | TGTGCCAGCAGTGTCAGCCCTGGGAATTTACCCCTCCACTTT | CASSVSPGNLPLHF
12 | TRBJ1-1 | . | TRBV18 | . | TGTGCCAGCTCACAGGGGTCCACTGAAGCTTTCTTT | CASSQGSTEAFF
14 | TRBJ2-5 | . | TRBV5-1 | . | TGCGCCAGCAGCTTGAACGGCGAGGGAGAGACCCAGTACTTC | CASSLNGEGETQYF
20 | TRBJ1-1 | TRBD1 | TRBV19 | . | TGTGCCAGTAGTAAAGAAATAGAATCAGAGGGGGCAATTATGAACACTGAAGCTTTCTTT | CASSKEIESEGAIMNTEAFF
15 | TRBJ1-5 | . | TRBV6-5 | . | TGTGCCAGCACCGGGCAGGCCCATAGCAATCAGCCCCAGCATTTT | CASTGQAHSNQPQHF
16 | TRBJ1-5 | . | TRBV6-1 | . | TGTGCCAGCAGTGAAAGGTTATATGGACGGAATCAGCCCCAGCATTTT | CASSERLYGRNQPQHF
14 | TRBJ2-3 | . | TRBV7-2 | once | TGTGCCAGCAGCTTAGGGACTTCTACAGATACGCAGTATTTT | CASSLGTSTDTQYF
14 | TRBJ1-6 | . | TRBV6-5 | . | TGTGCCAGCTCTCAGAAGGGATTCAATTCACCCCTCCACTTT | CASSQKGFNSPLHF
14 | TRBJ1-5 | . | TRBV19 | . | TGTGCCAGTAGGTCGGGCAGGGGCGGTCAGCCCCAGCATTTT | CASRSGRGGQPQHF
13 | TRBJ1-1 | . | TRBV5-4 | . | TGTGCCAGCAGCTTGAGGGAGGGCTCGGCAGCTTTCTTT | CASSLREGSAAFF
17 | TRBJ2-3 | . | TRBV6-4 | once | TGTGCCAGCAGTGATGTGGGGGTCTTTACTAGCACAGATACGCAGTATTTT | CASSDVGVFTSTDTQYF
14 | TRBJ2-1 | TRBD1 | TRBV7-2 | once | TGTGCCAGCAGCTTAGCCCCACAGGGGAGTGAGCAGTTCTTC | CASSLAPQGSEQFF
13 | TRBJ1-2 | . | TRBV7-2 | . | TGTGCCAGCGGCGGGGAGGGGGGCTCTGGCTACACCTTC | CASGGEGGSGYTF
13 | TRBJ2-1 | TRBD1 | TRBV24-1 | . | TGTGCCACCACCTTGACAGGGGTCAATGAGCAGTTCTTC | CATTLTGVNEQFF
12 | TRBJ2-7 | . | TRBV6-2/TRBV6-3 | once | TGTGCCAGCAGTTTACGGAGGTACGAGCAGTACTTC | CASSLRRYEQYF
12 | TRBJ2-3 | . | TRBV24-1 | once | TGTGCCACCAGTGATTTGCAAGATACGCAGTATTTT | CATSDLQDTQYF
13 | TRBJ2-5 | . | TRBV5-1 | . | TGCGCCAGCAGCCCCCTCGGCCTAGAGACCCAGTACTTC | CASSPLGLETQYF